Shown below are 7 T cell receptor beta chains from a single sample sequenced in a study of T cell repertoires in cytomegalovirus infection. From the reads, TCRdb called clonotypes with MiXCR, one entry per CDR3 protein. Of around 450,000 distinct CDR3 sequences in the sample, roughly 30% were seen once. The sample consisted of PBMCs. These receptors were collected from a human donor in good health (CMV status not recorded). Some clones in this sample may be carry-over from other donors' samples.

As regards this clonotype: The CDR3 does not end in the conserved phenylalanine or tryptophan, so this is likely a read error. The CDR3 sequence is CSVVRGTDSYGYTL. In DNA, the CDR3 is TGCAGCGTTGTTAGGGGGACCGATAGCTATGGCTACACCTTA. This chain connects TRBV29-1 to TRBJ1-2; possibly TRBD1 for D (6 bases). V dropped 4 bases and J dropped 4 bases, with 16 bases sitting between them. Germline V gene data show CDR1 as SQVTM and CDR2 as ANQGSEA. The CDR3 is 14 amino acids.

This chain connects TRBV20-1 to TRBJ1-4; no clear D gene. V dropped 1 base and J dropped 7 bases, with 4 bases sitting between them. In germline, CDR1 is DFQATT, CDR2 SNEGSKA (reference sequence). This CDR3 contains 11 residues. The CDR3 sequence: CSARGVEKLFF. The CDR3 DNA reads TGCAGTGCTAGAGGGGTTGAAAAACTGTTTTTT.

J is TRBJ2-5 and V is TRBV5-6, with 8 bases fitting TRBD2. With V trimmed by 0 bases and J by 7 bases, 5 bases remained unmatched. The CDR3 length is 14 residues. The germline V gene encodes CDR1 SGHDT and CDR2 YYEEEE. The CDR3 spells CASSLAGGLGTQYF. CDR3 coding DNA: TGTGCCAGCAGCTTGGCGGGGGGGCTAGGGACCCAGTACTTC.

This chain links TRBV28 with TRBJ1-5; possibly TRBD1 for D (6 bases). Per germline, CDR1 MDHEN and CDR2 SYDVKM. V was shortened by 3 bases and J by 11 bases, with 14 bases between the two germline ends. The CDR3 spans 13 residues. The CDR3 sequence: CASSFNTGTAQHF. The CDR3 DNA reads as TGTGCCAGCAGTTTCAACACAGGGACGGCCCAGCATTTT.

J is TRBJ2-7 and V is TRBV7-9; no firm D call. Trimming removed 5 bases from V and 3 bases from J, with 23 bases in between. CDR1 is SEHNR, CDR2 FQNEAQ, per germline (reference sequence). This CDR3 has 17 residues. The CDR3 DNA reads TGTGCCAGCAGCCCAACAAGGCCCCCCATTAGATTCTACGAGCAGTACTTC. This encodes CASSPTRPPIRFYEQYF.

This clonotype was observed a handful of times. This rearrangement joins TRBV7-9 to TRBJ2-7; TRBD2 might be the D (6 bases). The CDR3 spans 15 residues. V lost 0 bases to trimming and J lost 3 bases, with 12 bases between them. Germline V gene lookup returns CDR1 SEHNR and CDR2 FQNEAQ (reference sequence). The CDR3 here is CASSLAAGIYYEQYF. In DNA form, the CDR3 reads TGTGCCAGCAGCTTAGCCGCGGGGATCTACTACGAGCAGTACTTC.

The chain recombines TRBV4-2 with TRBJ1-6; tentative D call: TRBD1 (5 bases). Germline values: CDR1 LGHNA, CDR2 YNFKEQ. Trimming stripped 5 bases from V and 3 bases from J, with 17 bases between. CDR3 length equals 17 residues. The CDR3 nucleotides read TGTGCCAGCAGCGCGGGGGGTAAGGGCAACTATAATTCACCCCTCCACTTT. Its translation: CASSAGGKGNYNSPLHF.